The next 2 T cell receptor beta chains were all read from a single sample in a study of T cells expressing NK-cell markers. With the 5' RACE reads reprocessed, TCRdb shows one record per CDR3 protein and no DNA. The sample table includes 140,000 or so distinct CDR3 sequences. What was sequenced was blood T cells: a sorted CD56 or NKG2C T cell subset, CD4+ or CD8+ T cells, or bulk PBMC T cells (not recorded which). These receptors originate from a man aged 18-30 years in good health.

This chain links TRBV12-3 or TRBV12-4 with TRBJ2-5; there is no DNA to check the TCRdb D call of TRBD1. The CDR3 extends over 14 amino acids. The CDR3 sequence is CASSLPDRDRTQYF.

The V gene is TRBV10-1, the J gene TRBJ2-1; TCRdb lists TRBD1, though no DNA is available to test this call. Germline V gene sequence: CDR1 WNHNN, CDR2 SYGVQD (reference sequence). This CDR3 has 20 residues. The CDR3 spells CASSESGQGARLVKVNEQFF.